This T cell receptor (beta chain) was profiled in a study of blood T cell repertoires in COVID-19. Adults between roughly 18 and 100 years of age took part from about two dozen US areas. Allocation to cohorts depended on clinical history reported by the participants. Original analysis: Counts of nucleated cells, estimated from reference gene primer amplification, were obtained. The assay was immunoSEQ multiplex PCR, and TCRdb's table has in-frame clones only and misses some. That table gives V, J and clone size, and the DNA gave D and trimming. The sample records 150,000 to 250,000 clones, about 86% being singletons. Sequencing used PBMCs or T cells enriched from blood (not recorded which). This TCR derives from a man in his forties who had recovered from COVID-19.

The CDR3 DNA is TGTGCCAGCAGTCTCGCTAGCGGACACTACAATGAGCAGTTCTTC. It specifies CASSLASGHYNEQFF. The chain recombines TRBV27 with TRBJ2-1, with 7 positions matching TRBD2. The ends lost 5 bases at V and 3 bases at J; junction bases unmatched: 7. Germline lookup yields CDR1 MNHEY and CDR2 SMNVEV (reference sequence). The CDR3 has 15 residues.